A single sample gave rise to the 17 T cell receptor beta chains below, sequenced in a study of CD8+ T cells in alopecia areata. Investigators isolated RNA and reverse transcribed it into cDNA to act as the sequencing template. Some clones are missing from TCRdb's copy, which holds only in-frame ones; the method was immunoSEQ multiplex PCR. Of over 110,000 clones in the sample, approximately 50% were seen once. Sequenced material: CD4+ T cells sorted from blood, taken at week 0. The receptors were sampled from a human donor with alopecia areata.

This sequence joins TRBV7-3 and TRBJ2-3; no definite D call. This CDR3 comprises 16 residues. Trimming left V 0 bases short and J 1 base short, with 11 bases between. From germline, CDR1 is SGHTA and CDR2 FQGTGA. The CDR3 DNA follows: TGTGCCAGCAGCTTAACTGGTAGTCGGCGCACAGATACGCAGTATTTT. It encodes CASSLTGSRRTDTQYF.

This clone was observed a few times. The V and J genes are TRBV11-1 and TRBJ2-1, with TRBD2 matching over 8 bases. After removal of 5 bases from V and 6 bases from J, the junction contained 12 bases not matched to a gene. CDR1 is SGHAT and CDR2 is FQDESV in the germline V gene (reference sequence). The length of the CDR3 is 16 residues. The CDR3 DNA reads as TGTGCCAGCAGCCGAGTCGCCGGGACTAGTCTCAATGAGCAGTTCTTC. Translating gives CASSRVAGTSLNEQFF.

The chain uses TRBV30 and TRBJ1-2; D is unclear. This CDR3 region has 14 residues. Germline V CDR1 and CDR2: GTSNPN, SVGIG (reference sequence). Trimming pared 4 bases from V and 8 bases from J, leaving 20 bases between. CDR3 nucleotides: TGTGCCTGGAACCTAGGAAACTCCCTCCTAGGCTACACCTTC. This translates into CAWNLGNSLLGYTF.

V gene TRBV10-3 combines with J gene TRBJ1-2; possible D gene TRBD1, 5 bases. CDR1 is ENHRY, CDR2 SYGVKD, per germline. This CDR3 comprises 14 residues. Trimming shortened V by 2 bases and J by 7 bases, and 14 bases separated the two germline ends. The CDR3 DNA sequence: TGTGCCATCAGTGAGGGGCAGGGTCAAGGTGGCTACACCTTC. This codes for CAISEGQGQGGYTF.

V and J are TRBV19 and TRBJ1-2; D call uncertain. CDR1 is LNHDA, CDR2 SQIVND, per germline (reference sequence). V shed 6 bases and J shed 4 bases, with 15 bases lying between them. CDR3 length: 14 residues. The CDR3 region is CASRGREAGYGYTF. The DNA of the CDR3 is TGTGCCAGTAGGGGCCGGGAAGCCGGCTATGGCTACACCTTC.

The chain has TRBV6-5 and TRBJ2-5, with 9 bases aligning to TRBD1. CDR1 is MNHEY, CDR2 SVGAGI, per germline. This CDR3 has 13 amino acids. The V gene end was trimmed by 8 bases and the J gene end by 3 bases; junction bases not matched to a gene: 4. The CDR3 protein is CASGRDREETQYF. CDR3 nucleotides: TGTGCCAGCGGCCGGGACAGGGAAGAGACCCAGTACTTC.

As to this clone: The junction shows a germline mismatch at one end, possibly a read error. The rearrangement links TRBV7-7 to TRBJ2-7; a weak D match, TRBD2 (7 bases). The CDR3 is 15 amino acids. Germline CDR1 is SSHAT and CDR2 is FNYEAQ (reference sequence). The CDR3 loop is CASSQGLGGSYEQYF. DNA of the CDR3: TGTGCTAGCAGCCAAGGACTAGGGGGCTCCTACGAGCAGTACTTC.

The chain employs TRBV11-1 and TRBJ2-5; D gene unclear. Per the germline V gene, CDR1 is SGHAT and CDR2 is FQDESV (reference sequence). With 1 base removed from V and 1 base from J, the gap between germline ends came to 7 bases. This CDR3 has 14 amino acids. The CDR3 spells CASSLGPGQETQYF. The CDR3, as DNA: TGTGCCAGCAGCTTAGGCCCAGGCCAAGAGACCCAGTACTTC.

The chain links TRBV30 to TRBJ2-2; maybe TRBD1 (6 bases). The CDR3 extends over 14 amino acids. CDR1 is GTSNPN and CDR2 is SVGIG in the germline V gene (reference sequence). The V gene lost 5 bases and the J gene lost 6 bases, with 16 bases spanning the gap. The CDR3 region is CAWGLGGHAGELFF. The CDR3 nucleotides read TGTGCCTGGGGATTAGGGGGTCACGCCGGGGAGCTGTTTTTT.

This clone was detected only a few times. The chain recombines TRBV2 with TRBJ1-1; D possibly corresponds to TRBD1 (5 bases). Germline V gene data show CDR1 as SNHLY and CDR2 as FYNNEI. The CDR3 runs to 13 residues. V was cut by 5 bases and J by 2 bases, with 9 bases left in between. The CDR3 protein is CASSRDGNTEAFF. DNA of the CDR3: TGTGCCAGCAGTCGGGACGGAAACACTGAAGCTTTCTTT. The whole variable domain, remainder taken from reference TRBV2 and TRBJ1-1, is EPEVTQTPSHQVTQMGQEVILRCVPISNHLYFYWYRQILGQKVEFLVSFYNNEISEKSEIFDDQFSVERPDGSNFTLKIRSTKLEDSAMYFCASSRDGNTEAFFGQGTRLTVV.

The DNA of the CDR3 is TGCAGCGTTGCTCTACAAGAGACCCAGTACTTC. This translates into CSVALQETQYF. The chain has TRBV29-1 and TRBJ2-5; D is undetermined. Germline CDR1 and CDR2: SQVTM and ANQGSEA. Trimming pared 4 bases from V and 2 bases from J, leaving 5 bases between. This CDR3 has 11 amino acids.

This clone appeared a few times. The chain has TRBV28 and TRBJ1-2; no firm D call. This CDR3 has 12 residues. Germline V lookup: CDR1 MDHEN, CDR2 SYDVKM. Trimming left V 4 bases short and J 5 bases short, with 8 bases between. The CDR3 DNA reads TGTGCCAGCAGTTCGCGGGGTTATGGCTACACCTTC. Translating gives CASSSRGYGYTF.

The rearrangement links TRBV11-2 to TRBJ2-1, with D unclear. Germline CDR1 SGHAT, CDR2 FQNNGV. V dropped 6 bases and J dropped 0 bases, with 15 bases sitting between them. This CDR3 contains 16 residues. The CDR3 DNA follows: TGTGCCAGCAGTCCCATGCGCAGCCTCTCCTACAATGAGCAGTTCTTC. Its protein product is CASSPMRSLSYNEQFF. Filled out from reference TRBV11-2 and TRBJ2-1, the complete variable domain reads EAGVAQSPRYKIIEKRQSVAFWCNPISGHATLYWYQQILGQGPKLLIQFQNNGVVDDSQLPKDRFSAERLKGVDSTLKIQPAKLEDSAVYLCASSPMRSLSYNEQFFGPGTRLTVL.

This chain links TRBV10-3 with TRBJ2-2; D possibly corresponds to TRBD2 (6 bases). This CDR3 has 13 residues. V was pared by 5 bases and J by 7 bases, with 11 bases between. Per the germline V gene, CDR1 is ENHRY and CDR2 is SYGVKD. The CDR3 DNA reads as TGTGCCATCAGTCCTCTGGGACTCGGGGAGCTGTTTTTT. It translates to CAISPLGLGELFF.

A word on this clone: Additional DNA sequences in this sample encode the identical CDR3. The CDR3 coding sequence is TGCAGCGTTCGGACAGGCCCCTACGAGCAGTACTTC. Residues: CSVRTGPYEQYF. The chain carries TRBV29-1 and TRBJ2-7, with TRBD1 matching 7 bases. The J segment lost 2 bases and the V segment lost 5 bases, leaving 3 bases of the junction unmatched. Germline loops: CDR1 SQVTM, CDR2 ANQGSEA. The CDR3 extends over 12 amino acids.

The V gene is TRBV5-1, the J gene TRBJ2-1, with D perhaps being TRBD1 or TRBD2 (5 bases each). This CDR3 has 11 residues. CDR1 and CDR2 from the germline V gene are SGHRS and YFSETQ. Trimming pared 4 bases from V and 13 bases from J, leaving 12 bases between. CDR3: CASSPGTGQFF. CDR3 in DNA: TGCGCCAGCAGCCCCGGGACGGGACAGTTCTTC.

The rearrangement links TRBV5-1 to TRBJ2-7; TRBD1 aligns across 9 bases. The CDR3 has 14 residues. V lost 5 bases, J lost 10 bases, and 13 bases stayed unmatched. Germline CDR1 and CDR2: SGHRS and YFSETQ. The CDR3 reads CASSIGQGNRGQYF. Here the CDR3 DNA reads TGCGCCAGCAGTATTGGACAGGGGAATCGAGGCCAGTACTTC.